The 8 T cell receptor beta chains presented below share a single source sample, sequenced in a study of blood T cells in healthy people across ages. Primed by a sample-barcoded 5' primer and a J-beta primer mix, a second PCR proceeded for about 6 to 12 cycles. TCRdb analysed the 5' RACE reads with MiXCR anew, one entry per CDR3 protein. The table lists 1.5 million to 2 million distinct CDR3 sequences, about 28% of them singletons, with roughly 8% in the top ten. The sample was blood. These receptors originate from a woman aged 25 to 39 in good health.

This clonotype was detected only a few times. The rearrangement uses TRBV7-9 and TRBJ2-5; 8 positions agree with TRBD1. V was clipped by 3 bases and J by 5 bases; unmatched bases: 8. Germline CDR1 SEHNR, CDR2 FQNEAQ (reference sequence). The CDR3 loop spans 15 amino acids. The CDR3 DNA reads as TGTGCCAGCAGCTTTTCACAGGGGGAGAGGGAGACCCAGTACTTC. Amino acids: CASSFSQGERETQYF.

V gene TRBV14 combines with J gene TRBJ2-3, with 11 bases that match TRBD2. After removal of 6 bases from V and 0 bases from J, the junction contained 26 bases not matched to a gene. Germline CDR1 is SGHDN and CDR2 is FVKESK. CDR3 length: 23 amino acids. The chain's CDR3 is CASRRPPGTGLAEILGSTDTQYF. DNA for the CDR3: TGTGCCAGCAGAAGACCCCCAGGGACGGGACTAGCGGAAATCCTTGGGAGCACAGATACGCAGTATTTT.

This rearrangement joins TRBV29-1 to TRBJ1-4, with a weak D call TRBD1 (6 bases). V shed 6 bases and J shed 4 bases, with 12 bases lying between them. Germline CDR1 reads SQVTM; CDR2 reads ANQGSEA. This CDR3 is 13 amino acids long. The CDR3 reads CSVSDSINEKLFF. For the CDR3, the DNA is TGCAGCGTCTCGGACAGCATTAATGAAAAACTGTTTTTT.

The V call is TRBV7-9, the J call TRBJ2-7; D tentatively reads TRBD1 or TRBD2 (5 bases each). Germline V gives CDR1 SEHNR, CDR2 FQNEAQ (reference sequence). V was pared by 8 bases and J by 6 bases, with 17 bases between. There are 13 residues in the CDR3. The CDR3 DNA sequence: TGTGCCAGCTGCCGGGACGCAGCCACCGAGCAGTACTTC. Encoded protein: CASCRDAATEQYF.

On this clonotype itself: A much larger clone differs by one base, so this may be a read error. The conserved phenylalanine or tryptophan normally closing the CDR3 is absent here, so this likely arose from a read error. This chain joins TRBV7-2 and TRBJ2-5; no firm D call. Germline loops: CDR1 SGHTA, CDR2 FQGNSA. V shed 5 bases and J shed 7 bases, with 5 bases lying between them. The CDR3 covers 10 residues. The CDR3 here is CASSPPTQYC. CDR3 nucleotides: TGTGCCAGCAGCCCTCCGACCCAGTACTGC.

Notes on this clonotype: A much larger clone sits a single nucleotide away, making a read error possible. The chain uses TRBV20-1 and TRBJ2-7; 8 positions agree with TRBD1. Germline V CDR1 and CDR2: DFQATT, SNEGSKA (reference sequence). Trimming at V came to 1 base and at J to 3 bases, leaving 5 bases not matched to a gene. The CDR3 extends over 14 amino acids. The CDR3 region has the DNA TGCAGTGCTAGAGCGGCAGGGGGCCTCTACGAGCAGTACTTC. As protein: CSARAAGGLYEQYF.

Many counts were recorded for this clonotype. The chain recombines TRBV29-1 with TRBJ2-7; TRBD1 matches 11 bases. J gave up 5 bases and V 7 bases, and 7 bases lay outside the gene matches. The CDR3 consists of 13 residues. CDR1 is SQVTM and CDR2 is ANQGSEA in the germline V gene. Written as DNA, the CDR3 is TGCAGCGCCCTGGGACAGGGGGACCACGAGCAGTACTTC. Protein: CSALGQGDHEQYF.

This clonotype was picked up a small number of times. The chain recombines TRBV10-3 with TRBJ1-2; D gene uncertain. The ends were cut back, 2 bases at V and 5 bases at J, with 12 bases in the middle. Per the germline V gene, CDR1 is ENHRY and CDR2 is SYGVKD. The CDR3 is made up of 14 amino acids. CDR3 coding DNA: TGTGCCATCAGTGAGGCCGGGCTCATGTATGGCTACACCTTC. It yields the protein CAISEAGLMYGYTF.